The rows below give T cell receptor beta chains drawn from one sample of a study of cytomegalovirus exposure and HLA in healthy donors. Only in-frame clones appear in the TCRdb table, and some are missing; sequencing was by immunoSEQ multiplex PCR. This table has nearly 300,000 clones, roughly 90% appearing once. Material: PBMCs. These receptors originate from a man in his forties in good health and CMV-seropositive. Each CDR3 is given without its conserved first and last residue.

length: 12
V: TRBV9
CDR3: ASSVEAGNEKLF

length: 11
V: TRBV18
CDR3: ASSPETEREQF

length: 14
V: TRBV5-1
CDR3: ASSPGTGAVTGELF

length: 13
V: TRBV11-3
CDR3: ASSLGQQASETQY

length: 13
V: TRBV7-9
CDR3: ASSAGRASSYEQY

length: 16
V: TRBV10-2
CDR3: ASSARVAAEILSNEQF

length: 13
V: TRBV6-1
CDR3: ASSGSGQGHNEQF

length: 14
V: TRBV2
CDR3: ASSEPKQSSYNEQF

length: 11
V: TRBV28
CDR3: ASKGRYLSGYT

length: 12
V: TRBV4-1
CDR3: ASSQDSATGEQF